A selection of T cell receptor beta chains follows, all from one sample in a study of T cell changes during pregnancy in multiple sclerosis. Clones were sequenced by immunoSEQ multiplex PCR, and TCRdb holds only the in-frame ones, with some missing. The table includes under 65,000 clones, just over 90% detected once. Sequenced material: CD8+ T cells from peripheral blood mononuclear cells, taken in the second trimester of pregnancy. The receptors were gathered from a female donor with multiple sclerosis, enrolled in a pregnancy study. CDR3s include the opening cysteine and the closing phenylalanine or tryptophan.

V gene: TRBV27; CDR3 protein: CASSLTVERQETQYF
V gene: TRBV27; CDR3 protein: CASSLGTVGEQYF
V gene: TRBV29-1; CDR3 protein: CSVEDKGKNTEAFF
V gene: TRBV27; CDR3 protein: CASSLAAGMYEQYF
V gene: TRBV7-6; CDR3 protein: CASSLTDRLTHTEAFF
V gene: TRBV5-5; CDR3 protein: CASSLDRADGRANNEQFF
V gene: TRBV6-1; CDR3 protein: CASSIGTGARQPQHF
V gene: TRBV4-2; CDR3 protein: CASSQEESGDYEQYF
V gene: TRBV4-1; CDR3 protein: CASSQDPLAGTDTQYF
V gene: TRBV5-1; CDR3 protein: CASSLVPNTEAFF
V gene: TRBV29-1; CDR3 protein: CSVGEAAYEQYF
V gene: TRBV27; CDR3 protein: CASSTDREYTEAFF
V gene: TRBV4-1; CDR3 protein: CASSQDQVYNEQFF
V gene: TRBV4-1; CDR3 protein: CASSHSGRSYEQYF
V gene: TRBV2; CDR3 protein: CASRSRTEAFF
V gene: TRBV27; CDR3 protein: CASSLSRESYEQYF
V gene: TRBV11-2; CDR3 protein: CASSLGQLLGEKLFF
V gene: TRBV6-5; CDR3 protein: CASSPTGVYEQYF
V gene: TRBV27; CDR3 protein: CASSPAGTGSYEQYF
V gene: TRBV6-6; CDR3 protein: CASSSGLAGGLGEQFF
V gene: TRBV5-1; CDR3 protein: CASSLTGESHEQYF
V gene: TRBV27; CDR3 protein: CASSSQGHEQYF
V gene: TRBV6-1; CDR3 protein: CASSEIMGQQSNQPQHF
V gene: TRBV11-1; CDR3 protein: CASSLAWQGEQYF
V gene: TRBV9; CDR3 protein: CASGEPIGETQYF
V gene: TRBV4-1; CDR3 protein: CASSQVPGTGHTEAFF
V gene: TRBV27; CDR3 protein: CASAQIRTPGGETQYF
V gene: TRBV28; CDR3 protein: CASSRLAGLYEQYF
V gene: TRBV27; CDR3 protein: CASSLSRTAEQYF
V gene: TRBV7-9; CDR3 protein: CASSSTGSYNEQFF
V gene: TRBV7-2; CDR3 protein: CASSLAPTSVLFTDTQYF
V gene: TRBV7-9; CDR3 protein: CASSHSWDRGYEQYF
V gene: TRBV4-3; CDR3 protein: CASSQEPGTGSEKLFF
V gene: TRBV9; CDR3 protein: CASSGGGLGADGYTF
V gene: TRBV5-1; CDR3 protein: CASSFDRGYTEAFF
V gene: TRBV7-8; CDR3 protein: CASSSGLAERTDTQYF
V gene: TRBV29-1; CDR3 protein: CSAATAVPSPSTENYGYTF
V gene: TRBV19; CDR3 protein: CASSIGGSMWNEQFF
V gene: TRBV5-1; CDR3 protein: CASSLQWATGRNTGELFF
V gene: TRBV9; CDR3 protein: CASSVTSGVSYEQYF
V gene: TRBV13; CDR3 protein: CASSFQGHEQYF
V gene: TRBV27; CDR3 protein: CASSPQGIGQPQHF
V gene: TRBV9; CDR3 protein: CASSAYRAGELFF